This T cell receptor beta chain was profiled in a study of OX40 agonist ivuxolimab in advanced cancers. The overall study: Patients assigned to dose escalation were diagnosed with hepatocellular carcinoma, melanoma, renal cell or head and neck cancer.

The protocol was immunoSEQ multiplex PCR, while the TCRdb copy is restricted to in-frame clones and leaves out a portion. Of roughly 41,000 clones in the sample, over 75% are singletons; the top ten hold approximately 10%. The sample in question was CD4+ or CD8+ T cells sorted from blood, obtained in a trial of the OX40 agonist ivuxolimab. The sequence was collected from an adult with an advanced solid tumor such as melanoma, head and neck, liver or kidney cancer.

This chain's CDR3 is CASSLTGPNEQFF. The CDR3 bases are TGTGCCAGCAGTTTAACAGGGCCAAATGAGCAGTTCTTC. The chain employs TRBV27 and TRBJ2-1; D might be TRBD1 (6 bases). This CDR3 comprises 13 residues. Germline-derived CDR1 and CDR2 are MNHEY and SMNVEV (reference sequence). Trimming took off 2 bases at V and 7 bases at J, with 9 bases between the two ends.